Listed here are 18 T cell receptor beta chains from one sample, sequenced in a study of CD8 T cells in ankylosing spondylitis. Study-wide results and caveats: It appeared that ankylosing spondylitis blood was characterized by a TCR beta motif of seven or eight highly homologous variants.

For these TCRs, the target antigens are not known. TCRdb independently ran MiXCR on the 5' RACE reads; one entry per CDR3 protein. The data show some 330,000 distinct CDR3 sequences, with roughly 8% seen just once and about 14% held by the top ten. The specimen was blood, either unsorted or a sorted T cell fraction (not recorded which). These receptor sequences come from a male donor with ankylosing spondylitis.

The CDR3 bases are TGTGCCATCAGTGATGGGGGGTCTGGGGCCAACGTCCTGACTTTC. Translating it yields CAISDGGSGANVLTF. The genes are TRBV10-3 and TRBJ2-6; maybe TRBD2 (6 bases). V was shortened by 3 bases and J by 1 base, with 7 bases between the two germline ends. Germline assignment: CDR1 ENHRY and CDR2 SYGVKD. This CDR3 is built from 15 residues.

This clonotype appeared many times. This chain connects TRBV2 to TRBJ2-3, with D perhaps assigned TRBD1 or TRBD2 (5 bases each). From germline, CDR1 is SNHLY and CDR2 FYNNEI. V was cut by 2 bases and J by 8 bases, with 8 bases left in between. The CDR3 has 12 residues. The chain's CDR3 is CASSESGGTQYF. The CDR3, as DNA: TGTGCCAGCAGTGAATCTGGGGGTACGCAGTATTTT.

The rearrangement joins TRBV29-1 to TRBJ2-7; 9 nucleotides line up with TRBD1. Per germline, CDR1 SQVTM and CDR2 ANQGSEA. There are 12 residues in the CDR3. With V trimmed by 7 bases and J by 3 bases, 4 bases remained unmatched. CDR3 in amino acids: CSAETGGYEQYF. The DNA for the CDR3 is TGCAGCGCGGAGACAGGGGGCTACGAGCAGTACTTC.

V is TRBV11-2 and J is TRBJ2-1, with TRBD2 as a possible D gene (6 bases). This CDR3 region has 13 residues. The V end was cut by 3 bases, the J end by 15 bases, with 18 bases between. The germline V gene has CDR1 SGHAT and CDR2 FQNNGV. Here the CDR3 reads CASSLGSGTPLFF. The CDR3 bases are TGTGCCAGCAGCTTGGGCTCCGGGACTCCCTTGTTCTTC.

J is TRBJ2-1 and V is TRBV12-3 or TRBV12-4; TRBD2 matches at 13 bases. This CDR3 has 14 amino acids. V dropped 5 bases and J dropped 14; count of bases not matched to a gene: 9. CDR3 loop: CASSQGLAGVREFF. The CDR3 DNA follows: TGTGCCAGCAGTCAAGGACTAGCGGGAGTTAGAGAGTTCTTC.

The CDR3 reads CASSQSGRPRHQPQHF. In DNA, the CDR3 is TGTGCCAGCAGCCAATCTGGACGTCCCCGGCATCAGCCCCAGCATTTT. V usage is TRBV16 and J usage is TRBJ1-5; unclear D gene. Trimming took 0 bases from V and 5 from J, leaving 14 bases between them. CDR1 and CDR2 from the germline V gene are KGHSY and FQNENV. The CDR3 runs 16 residues.

This clonotype was seen only a few times. The chain couples TRBV12-3 or TRBV12-4 to TRBJ1-5; tentative D call: TRBD1 (6 bases). V lost 3 bases and J 4 bases, leaving 13 bases between the germline ends. This CDR3 has 15 amino acids. This CDR3 is CASSFNRVRNQPQHF. The CDR3 DNA reads as TGTGCCAGCAGTTTTAACAGGGTACGGAATCAGCCCCAGCATTTT.

The J gene is TRBJ2-2, the V gene TRBV7-8; D might be TRBD1 (6 bases). Germline CDR1 and CDR2: SGHVS and FQNEAQ. Trimming pared 6 bases from V and 2 bases from J, leaving 13 bases between. The CDR3 covers 15 residues. The chain's CDR3 is CASSSWGPNTGELFF. In DNA, the CDR3 is TGTGCCAGCAGTTCCTGGGGGCCAAACACCGGGGAGCTGTTTTTT. Supplemented by reference TRBV7-8 and TRBJ2-2, the full variable domain reads GAGVSQSPRYKVAKRGQDVALRCDPISGHVSLFWYQQALGQGPEFLTYFQNEAQLDKSGLPSDRFFAERPEGSVSTLKIQRTQQEDSAVYLCASSSWGPNTGELFFGEGSRLTVL.

For this clonotype: This may be a read error, as it is one base from a much larger clone. The genes are TRBV5-1 and TRBJ2-1; D is possibly TRBD1 or TRBD2 (7 bases each). Between the trimmed V and J ends, which lost 0 bases and 3 bases, there was a span of 16 bases. Looked up from germline, CDR1 is SGHRS and CDR2 is YFSETQ. This CDR3 has 17 amino acids. DNA of the CDR3: TGCGCCAGCAGCTTGGTAGCGGGCAGGGGGTACTACAATGAGCAGTTCTTC. This translates into CASSLVAGRGYYNEQFF. Variable domain in full (rest from reference TRBV5-1 and TRBJ2-1): KAGVTQTPRYLIKTRGQQVTLSCSPISGHRSVSWYQQTPGQGLQFLFEYFSETQRNKGNFPGRFSGRQFSNSRSEMNVSTLELGDSALYLCASSLVAGRGYYNEQFFGPGTRLTVL.

This clonotype was picked up many times. This chain joins TRBV29-1 and TRBJ2-1; no clear D. CDR3 length equals 13 residues. Germline CDR1 is SQVTM and CDR2 is ANQGSEA. Trimming pared 4 bases from V and 5 bases from J, leaving 12 bases between. Here the CDR3 DNA reads TGCAGCGTTGCCCCCGGGCTAGACAATGAGCAGTTCTTC. Its protein is CSVAPGLDNEQFF.

This clonotype came up a few times. V gene TRBV2 combines with J gene TRBJ1-1; no clear D. The germline V gene has CDR1 SNHLY and CDR2 FYNNEI. Trimming pared 6 bases from V and 0 bases from J, leaving 8 bases between. CDR3 size: 13 residues. The CDR3: CASRAELNTEAFF. The CDR3 DNA reads as TGTGCCAGCAGAGCAGAGTTGAACACTGAAGCTTTCTTT. Using reference TRBV2 and TRBJ1-1 for the parts outside the CDR3, the full variable domain is EPEVTQTPSHQVTQMGQEVILRCVPISNHLYFYWYRQILGQKVEFLVSFYNNEISEKSEIFDDQFSVERPDGSNFTLKIRSTKLEDSAMYFCASRAELNTEAFFGQGTRLTVV.

There are many counts of this clonotype. The V and J genes are TRBV20-1 and TRBJ2-7; D perhaps matches TRBD2 (5 bases). Germline V CDR1 and CDR2: DFQATT, SNEGSKA (reference sequence). There are 13 residues in the CDR3. The ends were cut back, 2 bases at V and 1 base at J, with 9 bases in the middle. DNA of the CDR3: TGCAGTGCTAGACATAGCGCGTCCTACGAGCAGTACTTC. Encoded protein: CSARHSASYEQYF.

This clonotype was found a few times. V and J are TRBV20-1 and TRBJ2-1, with no clear D. Trimming removed 6 bases from V and 9 bases from J, with 15 bases in between. The CDR3 consists of 12 residues. The germline V gene has CDR1 DFQATT and CDR2 SNEGSKA (reference sequence). CDR3 sequence reads: CSAPGRQPEQFF. Here the CDR3 DNA reads TGCAGTGCCCCCGGCAGGCAGCCTGAGCAGTTCTTC.

This clonotype came up a few times. The V gene is TRBV9, the J gene TRBJ1-1; 9 bases are shared with TRBD1. CDR3 size: 15 residues. The junction had 10 bases not matched to a gene; V was cut back by 4 bases and J by 6 bases. Germline V lookup: CDR1 SGDLS, CDR2 YYNGEE. In DNA, the CDR3 is TGTGCCAGCAGCCCCGCCGGGACAGGGAGGGCTGAAGCTTTCTTT. This codes for CASSPAGTGRAEAFF.

The chain carries TRBV12-3 or TRBV12-4 and TRBJ1-5; D uncertain. CDR3 length: 14 residues. The ends were cut back, 5 bases at V and 3 bases at J, with 11 bases in the middle. The DNA of the CDR3 is TGTGCCAGCAGTCCCACAGAGATCAATCAGCCCCAGCATTTT. This sequence encodes CASSPTEINQPQHF.

This clonotype appeared many times. The rearrangement joins TRBV4-2 to TRBJ1-5; possibly TRBD1 for D (5 bases). This CDR3 region has 20 residues. CDR1 and CDR2 (germline): LGHNA, YNFKEQ. Trimming cost V 3 bases and J 0 bases, with 24 bases left between them. CDR3 in DNA: TGTGCCAGCAGCCACCTCCCCCCGGGACGGAGAATGAATAGCAATCAGCCCCAGCATTTT. Its protein is CASSHLPPGRRMNSNQPQHF.

This clonotype was observed at least ten times. The V gene is TRBV7-9, the J gene TRBJ2-1; D may be TRBD1 or TRBD2 (6 bases each). V dropped 10 bases and J dropped 7 bases, with 23 bases sitting between them. The CDR3 has 15 residues. The germline V gene has CDR1 SEHNR and CDR2 FQNEAQ (reference sequence). The CDR3 here is CATPLATGAGNEQFF. The CDR3 region has the DNA TGTGCCACGCCCCTAGCGACAGGAGCGGGTAATGAGCAGTTCTTC.

This clonotype was picked up many times. The V and J genes are TRBV7-2 and TRBJ2-7; 9 bases are shared with TRBD2. Germline CDR1 is SGHTA and CDR2 is FQGNSA. CDR3 length: 15 residues. After removal of 1 base from V and 4 bases from J, the junction contained 5 bases not matched to a gene. Here the CDR3 reads CASSLERLADYEQYF. The CDR3 DNA sequence: TGTGCCAGCAGCTTAGAGAGACTAGCGGATTACGAGCAGTACTTC.